Below, 22 T cell receptor beta chains from the same sample are listed, as sequenced in a study of beta chain bispecific antibodies for T cell cancers. Findings of the study overall: In these mixed samples, most targeted TRBV reads derived from the leukemia cell line.

TCRdb passed the 5' RACE reads through MiXCR, listing each CDR3 protein once. The sample lists 15,000 to 20,000 distinct CDR3 sequences; about 1.9% were seen once. Expansion lasted around 3 days, with either anti-CD3 antibody OKT3 or CD3/CD28 beads. Antigen specificity for these receptors is unknown. The sample comprised healthy donor T cells cultured with leukemia cells. The receptors were gathered from a human donor in good health. Some clones in this sample may be carry-over from other donors' samples.

There are many counts of this clonotype. This chain uses TRBV19 with TRBJ1-1, with D perhaps matching TRBD1 (5 bases). Germline CDR1 is LNHDA and CDR2 is SQIVND (reference sequence). The CDR3 loop spans 15 amino acids. Trimming took 3 bases from V and 5 from J, leaving 16 bases between them. CDR3 amino acids: CASSMTQARLTEAFF. The CDR3 DNA sequence: TGTGCCAGTAGTATGACACAGGCTCGATTAACTGAAGCTTTCTTT.

This clonotype was seen at least ten times. The chain employs TRBV20-1 and TRBJ2-1, with D perhaps being TRBD1 or TRBD2 (5 bases each). The germline CDR1 and CDR2 sequences are DFQATT and SNEGSKA (reference sequence). There are 15 residues in the CDR3. The V end lost 1 base, the J end lost 5 bases, and 15 bases lay between the germline ends. In nucleotides, the CDR3 is TGCAGTGCTAGAGTCCGGGGCTTGGGGGACAATGAGCAGTTCTTC. It codes for CSARVRGLGDNEQFF.

This clonotype was counted many times. This chain connects TRBV5-1 to TRBJ2-2, with D unresolved. The CDR3 contains 13 residues. With 4 bases removed from V and 4 bases from J, the gap between germline ends came to 8 bases. Per germline, CDR1 SGHRS and CDR2 YFSETQ. CDR3 bases: TGCGCCAGCAGCCCGGCTATCACCGGGGAGCTGTTTTTT. Residues: CASSPAITGELFF.

This clonotype was found many times. The gene calls are TRBV9 and TRBJ2-3; D call uncertain. Germline-derived CDR1 and CDR2 are SGDLS and YYNGEE. The CDR3 loop spans 13 amino acids. With 1 base removed from V and 2 bases from J, the gap between germline ends came to 5 bases. This CDR3 reads CASSVTVTDTQYF. CDR3 nucleotide sequence: TGTGCCAGCAGCGTAACCGTCACAGATACGCAGTATTTT.

In this sample, this clonotype turned up many times. The gene calls are TRBV25-1 and TRBJ2-3, with D tentatively TRBD1 or TRBD2 (5 bases each). Per germline, CDR1 MGHDK and CDR2 SYGVNS. With 4 bases removed from V and 3 bases from J, the gap between germline ends came to 11 bases. CDR3 length: 14 residues. The DNA of the CDR3 is TGTGCCAGCAGTGGGGGGAAAGGAACAGATACGCAGTATTTT. This translates into CASSGGKGTDTQYF.

This clonotype was recorded many times. The gene calls are TRBV15 and TRBJ2-1; 9 bases fit TRBD1. In germline, CDR1 is LNHNV, CDR2 YYDKDF (reference sequence). The CDR3 has 16 amino acids. With 5 bases clipped from V and 7 bases from J, the junction kept 12 bases outside the gene matches. The CDR3, as DNA: TGTGCCACCAGCGGCAATCCTCCCGGGACAGGGAATGAGCAGTTCTTC. Protein sequence: CATSGNPPGTGNEQFF.

This clonotype was seen ten or more times. This chain links TRBV28 with TRBJ1-2; 10 bases fit TRBD1. This CDR3 comprises 17 residues. V dropped 1 base and J dropped 6; count of bases not matched to a gene: 11. Germline V gene lookup returns CDR1 MDHEN and CDR2 SYDVKM. The CDR3 protein is CASSLSTTGGAGNGYTF. The CDR3 DNA sequence: TGTGCCAGCAGTTTATCAACGACAGGGGGCGCTGGCAATGGCTACACCTTC.

Ten or more counts support this clonotype. The chain has TRBV25-1 and TRBJ2-7; no clear D gene. Trimming left V 5 bases short and J 1 base short, with 6 bases between. Per the germline V gene, CDR1 is MGHDK and CDR2 is SYGVNS. This CDR3 has 12 amino acids. CDR3 in DNA: TGTGCCAGCAGTCTAACGTCCTACGAGCAGTACTTC. Residues: CASSLTSYEQYF.

This clonotype came up many times. The chain joins TRBV19 to TRBJ1-5; no reliable D call. With 6 bases removed from V and 2 bases from J, the gap between germline ends came to 14 bases. The CDR3 is made up of 15 amino acids. Looked up from germline, CDR1 is LNHDA and CDR2 is SQIVND (reference sequence). The CDR3 DNA follows: TGTGCCAGTAGGCCCCGGGAAGAGGGCAATCAGCCCCAGCATTTT. This sequence encodes CASRPREEGNQPQHF. Full variable domain (outside the CDR3, taken from reference TRBV19 and TRBJ1-5): DGGITQSPKYLFRKEGQNVTLSCEQNLNHDAMYWYRQDPGQGLRLIYYSQIVNDFQKGDIAEGYSVSREKKESFPLTVTSAQKNPTAFYLCASRPREEGNQPQHFGDGTRLSIL.

This clonotype was observed at least ten times. This chain joins TRBV20-1 and TRBJ2-1, with 9 bases matching TRBD2. Germline trimming cut 0 bases from V and 12 bases from J; bases unmatched to any gene: 6. Germline V lookup: CDR1 DFQATT, CDR2 SNEGSKA (reference sequence). The length of the CDR3 is 13 residues. This CDR3 reads CSARDLAGFMQFF. DNA for the CDR3: TGCAGTGCTAGAGACCTAGCGGGGTTTATGCAGTTCTTC.

This clonotype was seen repeatedly, ten times or more. The genes are TRBV30 and TRBJ2-7; perhaps D is TRBD1 or TRBD2 (5 bases each). V lost 4 bases to trimming and J lost 8 bases, with 15 bases between them. In germline, CDR1 is GTSNPN, CDR2 SVGIG (reference sequence). The CDR3 is 12 residues long. Here the CDR3 DNA reads TGTGCCTGGACCCCGGGACCAGGGCAGCAGTACTTC. Its translation is CAWTPGPGQQYF.

This clonotype was recorded at least ten times. The chain carries TRBV28 and TRBJ2-7, with D unclear. The CDR3 is 14 residues long. From germline, CDR1 is MDHEN and CDR2 SYDVKM. The V end lost 1 base, the J end lost 6 bases, and 13 bases lay between the germline ends. In nucleotides, the CDR3 is TGTGCCAGCAGTTTATCCGTTGGACCCCCCGAGCAGTACTTC. This codes for CASSLSVGPPEQYF.

In this sample, this clonotype turned up many times. The chain couples TRBV18 to TRBJ2-3; unclear D gene. The CDR3 has 13 amino acids. V was shortened by 3 bases and J by 1 base, with 5 bases between the two germline ends. Germline assignment: CDR1 KGHSH and CDR2 LQKENI. The CDR3 here is CASSPTGTDTQYF. In nucleotides, the CDR3 is TGTGCCAGCTCACCTACTGGCACAGATACGCAGTATTTT.

This clonotype has a count of ten or more. The chain uses TRBV19 and TRBJ2-1, with D unresolved. Germline loops: CDR1 LNHDA, CDR2 SQIVND (reference sequence). This CDR3 region has 13 residues. The V and J ends lost 2 bases and 5 bases respectively, with 7 bases between them. The CDR3 loop is CASSIRWNNEQFF. The CDR3 region has the DNA TGTGCCAGTAGTATAAGGTGGAACAATGAGCAGTTCTTC.

This clonotype has at least ten counts. The V gene is TRBV2, the J gene TRBJ2-3; TRBD2 is a possible D gene (6 bases). The germline V gene encodes CDR1 SNHLY and CDR2 FYNNEI. The CDR3 covers 16 residues. Trimming pared 4 bases from V and 0 bases from J, leaving 14 bases between. CDR3 bases: TGTGCCAGCAGTGGAGAGCGGGCCCCTAGCACAGATACGCAGTATTTT. Amino acids: CASSGERAPSTDTQYF. Full variable domain (missing parts from reference TRBV2 and TRBJ2-3): EPEVTQTPSHQVTQMGQEVILRCVPISNHLYFYWYRQILGQKVEFLVSFYNNEISEKSEIFDDQFSVERPDGSNFTLKIRSTKLEDSAMYFCASSGERAPSTDTQYFGPGTRLTVL.

The CDR3 DNA reads as TGTGCCTGGAAATATTGGAACACTGAAGCTTTCTTT. Residues: CAWKYWNTEAFF. The chain links TRBV30 to TRBJ1-1; D not certain. Germline CDR1 and CDR2: GTSNPN and SVGIG (reference sequence). The CDR3 consists of 12 residues. Trimming stripped 4 bases from V and 1 base from J, with 7 bases between.

At least ten counts were recorded for this clonotype. This sequence joins TRBV7-2 and TRBJ1-4, with D maybe TRBD1 (6 bases). The CDR3 spans 16 residues. Germline CDR1 reads SGHTA; CDR2 reads FQGNSA. The V gene lost 4 bases and the J gene lost 4 bases, with 16 bases spanning the gap. CDR3 region: CASSSRGGANNEKLFF. The DNA for the CDR3 is TGTGCCAGCAGCTCCCGAGGGGGGGCCAATAATGAAAAACTGTTTTTT.

Many counts were recorded for this clonotype. This chain connects TRBV19 to TRBJ2-2; D ambiguous. V was trimmed by 7 bases and J by 3 bases, leaving 6 bases between them. The CDR3 has 12 residues. Germline V gives CDR1 LNHDA, CDR2 SQIVND (reference sequence). This CDR3 reads CASKEDTGELFF. Written as DNA, the CDR3 is TGTGCCAGTAAAGAGGACACCGGGGAGCTGTTTTTT.

This clonotype was observed many times. This rearrangement joins TRBV27 to TRBJ2-1; D might be TRBD2 (5 bases). The germline gives CDR1 MNHEY, CDR2 SMNVEV (reference sequence). The CDR3 spans 15 residues. V lost 2 bases to trimming and J lost 0 bases, with 8 bases between them. The CDR3 DNA sequence: TGTGCCAGCAGTTTAGAGCTAGCCTCCTACAATGAGCAGTTCTTC. It yields the protein CASSLELASYNEQFF.

The V call is TRBV5-1, the J call TRBJ2-7; D might be TRBD1 (6 bases). The V end was cut by 0 bases, the J end by 0 bases, with 16 bases between. The germline CDR1 and CDR2 sequences are SGHRS and YFSETQ. The CDR3 length is 17 residues. This chain's CDR3 is CASSLEARGSSSYEQYF. CDR3 DNA sequence: TGCGCCAGCAGCTTGGAAGCTAGGGGGTCAAGCTCCTACGAGCAGTACTTC.

By share, this clonotype ranks as medium-sized. The chain has TRBV3-1 and TRBJ2-3; D gene ambiguous. The V end lost 1 base, the J end lost 8 bases, and 16 bases lay between the germline ends. This CDR3 has 15 amino acids. Germline-derived CDR1 and CDR2 are LGHDT and YNNKEL (reference sequence). In DNA, the CDR3 is TGTGCCAGCAGCCAAGTCTCCGCCCCTTTTGGTACGCAGTATTTT. This codes for CASSQVSAPFGTQYF.

This clonotype was detected ten times or more. The chain uses TRBV10-1 and TRBJ2-7, with D uncertain. The ends were cut back, 3 bases at V and 5 bases at J, with 20 bases in the middle. The CDR3 runs 16 residues. Per the germline V gene, CDR1 is WNHNN and CDR2 is SYGVQD (reference sequence). CDR3 bases: TGCGCCAGCAGTGATCTGATGGTGAGTGGTTTCGACGAGCAGTACTTC. Translated: CASSDLMVSGFDEQYF.